Described below is a single T cell receptor (beta chain) sequence and its context. These data are taken from a study of T-cell memory formation after mild COVID-19. Via MiXCR, TCRdb re-called the 5' RACE reads, giving one row per CDR3 protein. The repertoire holds under 600,000 distinct CDR3 sequences, about a fifth seen once, with about 8.4% in the top ten. This CDR3 region has 15 residues. In germline, CDR1 is SGHAT, CDR2 FQDESV (reference sequence). Trimming left V 0 bases short and J 2 bases short, with 9 bases between. Source material: PBMCs or a T cell subset sorted from them (not recorded which). The chain is built from TRBV11-1 and TRBJ2-3; D is perhaps TRBD1 (6 bases). The sequence derives from an adult woman who had mild COVID-19 (a few samples of this study predate the infection). Cell type and time point are not known. DNA for the CDR3: TGTGCCAGCAGCTTAGCAGACAGGCTCACAGATACGCAGTATTTT. This codes for CASSLADRLTDTQYF. Supplemented by reference TRBV11-1 and TRBJ2-3, the full variable domain reads EAEVAQSPRYKITEKSQAVAFWCDPISGHATLYWYRQILGQGPELLVQFQDESVVDDSQLPKDRFSAERLKGVDSTLKIQPAELGDSAMYLCASSLADRLTDTQYFGPGTRLTVL.